The 25 T cell receptor beta chains reported below all come from one sample, sequenced in a study of PD-1 blockade in classical Hodgkin lymphoma. Every one of the patients relapsed after autologous stem cell transplantation (brentuximab vedotin exposure was variable). The method was immunoSEQ multiplex PCR; TCRdb's version includes in-frame clones alone and lacks a portion of them. Of 6,000 to 8,500 clones listed, 76% are singletons. This specimen was peripheral blood mononuclear cells (PBMCs), taken before the second cycle of nivolumab. Receptors originate from a human donor with classical Hodgkin lymphoma.

The chain combines TRBV27 with TRBJ1-4, with 7 bases matching TRBD1. Germline CDR1 is MNHEY and CDR2 is SMNVEV (reference sequence). Trimming cost V 3 bases and J 6 bases; bases outside gene matches: 1. There are 13 residues in the CDR3. DNA for the CDR3: TGTGCCAGCAGTTTTCAGGGGGATGAAAAACTGTTTTTT. Protein: CASSFQGDEKLFF.

J is TRBJ2-7 and V is TRBV2; 7 nucleotides match TRBD2. Trimming at V came to 11 bases and at J to 0 bases, leaving 13 bases not matched to a gene. CDR1 SNHLY and CDR2 FYNNEI come from the germline V gene. The CDR3 has 15 residues. The CDR3 sequence is CAGQSGTSPSYEQYF. CDR3 sequence (DNA): TGTGCCGGTCAAAGCGGGACGTCCCCCTCCTACGAGCAGTACTTC.

V and J are TRBV28 and TRBJ2-7, with a weak D call TRBD2 (5 bases). This CDR3 is built from 12 residues. Germline V gives CDR1 MDHEN, CDR2 SYDVKM. Trimming shortened V by 3 bases and J by 5 bases, and 8 bases separated the two germline ends. CDR3: CASSFPGDEQYF. Written as DNA, the CDR3 is TGTGCCAGCAGTTTTCCCGGGGACGAGCAGTACTTC.

The V and J genes are TRBV25-1 and TRBJ2-1; D call uncertain. Trimming removed 7 bases at V and 2 bases at J, with 15 bases between. This CDR3 spans 15 amino acids. Per the germline V gene, CDR1 is MGHDK and CDR2 is SYGVNS. The CDR3 reads CASIPRDGAYNEQFF. The CDR3 DNA is TGTGCCAGCATTCCACGAGACGGAGCCTACAATGAGCAGTTCTTC.

The chain joins TRBV4-1 to TRBJ1-1; 8 nucleotides line up with TRBD1. J was trimmed by 1 base and V by 3 bases; bases with no gene match: 4. This CDR3 is built from 15 residues. Germline assignment: CDR1 MGHRA and CDR2 YSYEKL. CDR3 loop: CASSHADRENTEAFF. The CDR3 nucleotides are TGCGCCAGCAGCCACGCGGACAGGGAGAACACTGAAGCTTTCTTT.

This clone was detected once. V usage is TRBV27 and J usage is TRBJ1-6; D uncertain. Germline CDR1 MNHEY, CDR2 SMNVEV (reference sequence). Trimming removed 2 bases from V and 7 bases from J, with 9 bases in between. The CDR3 runs 14 residues. For the CDR3, the DNA is TGTGCCAGCAGTTTAATTGTAGAGAATTCACCCCTCCACTTT. This encodes CASSLIVENSPLHF.

The J gene is TRBJ2-3, the V gene TRBV7-3; the match to TRBD2 covers 8 bases. V lost 1 base and J lost 2; bases outside the gene matches: 5. CDR1 and CDR2 (germline): SGHTA, FQGTGA. The length of the CDR3 is 16 residues. DNA for the CDR3: TGTGCCAGCAGCTTAAACCAGCGGGGGTACACAGATACGCAGTATTTT. Amino acid sequence: CASSLNQRGYTDTQYF.

The chain is built from TRBV11-2 and TRBJ2-5; perhaps D is TRBD1 or TRBD2 (5 bases each). The CDR3 sequence is 14 residues long. Germline V gene lookup returns CDR1 SGHAT and CDR2 FQNNGV. The V end was cut by 3 bases, the J end by 2 bases, with 10 bases between. CDR3 nucleotides: TGTGCCAGCAGCTTGACGGGGCTTCAAGAGACCCAGTACTTC. Its translation is CASSLTGLQETQYF.

Relative to its sample, this clone is medium-sized. The CDR3 DNA is TGTGCCAGCAGCCAATCTTGGCTGGGGGCTTCCTACGAGCAGTACTTC. Protein sequence: CASSQSWLGASYEQYF. The chain employs TRBV4-2 and TRBJ2-7; weak D call: TRBD1 (6 bases). V lost 2 bases and J 1 base, leaving 15 bases between the germline ends. Per germline, CDR1 LGHNA and CDR2 YNFKEQ. The CDR3 loop spans 16 amino acids.

This chain uses TRBV29-1 with TRBJ2-1, with 8 positions matching TRBD2. The junction had 5 bases not matched to a gene; V was cut back by 0 bases and J by 7 bases. The CDR3 contains 14 residues. Germline assignment: CDR1 SQVTM and CDR2 ANQGSEA. CDR3 residues: CSVEDERETNEQFF. The CDR3 DNA follows: TGCAGCGTTGAAGACGAGCGGGAGACTAATGAGCAGTTCTTC.

In nucleotides, the CDR3 is TGCGCCAGCAGCCAAGGGGGAACCGGGACAGGAAATGAAAAACTGTTTTTT. It yields the protein CASSQGGTGTGNEKLFF. The V gene is TRBV4-3, the J gene TRBJ1-4; 8 bases are shared with TRBD1. The junction had 9 bases not matched to a gene; V was cut back by 1 base and J by 5 bases. There are 17 residues in the CDR3. Germline CDR1 reads LGHNA; CDR2 reads YSLEER.

This clone was counted a few times. The rearrangement links TRBV28 to TRBJ1-1; TRBD1 is a possible D gene (5 bases). Between the trimmed V and J ends, which lost 5 bases and 3 bases, there was a span of 22 bases. The CDR3 is 17 amino acids. Germline CDR1 MDHEN, CDR2 SYDVKM. This CDR3 is CASSGPRGAGGDTEAFF. CDR3 nucleotides: TGTGCCAGCAGTGGCCCAAGAGGGGCGGGGGGGGACACTGAAGCTTTCTTT.

The CDR3 DNA reads TGTGCCCACGGGGCCTCCTATGGCTACACCTTC. This codes for CAHGASYGYTF. The chain uses TRBV28 and TRBJ1-2; D is possibly TRBD1 (5 bases). V was shortened by 11 bases and J by 4 bases, with 11 bases between the two germline ends. The CDR3 loop spans 11 amino acids. Germline V CDR1 and CDR2: MDHEN, SYDVKM.

The DNA of the CDR3 is TGCGCCAGCAGCTCGGAAGTGAACACTGAAGCTTTCTTT. Protein product: CASSSEVNTEAFF. The V call is TRBV5-1, the J call TRBJ1-1; D uncertain. The CDR3 has 13 amino acids. The germline V and J ends were trimmed by 3 bases and 0 bases, with 6 bases remaining between them. CDR1 and CDR2 from the germline V gene are SGHRS and YFSETQ. Filled out from reference TRBV5-1 and TRBJ1-1, the complete variable domain reads KAGVTQTPRYLIKTRGQQVTLSCSPISGHRSVSWYQQTPGQGLQFLFEYFSETQRNKGNFPGRFSGRQFSNSRSEMNVSTLELGDSALYLCASSSEVNTEAFFGQGTRLTVV.

In DNA, the CDR3 is TGTGCCAGCAGTTACGAGTCTAGCGGTACCTACGAGCAGTACTTC. The encoded protein is CASSYESSGTYEQYF. The chain uses TRBV6-5 and TRBJ2-7, with TRBD2 matching 7 bases. This CDR3 has 15 amino acids. V shed 2 bases, J shed 2 bases, and the junction held 6 bases outside the gene matches. Germline-derived CDR1 and CDR2 are MNHEY and SVGAGI.

This sequence joins TRBV4-1 and TRBJ1-1; D is perhaps TRBD1 (5 bases). Germline V gene sequence: CDR1 MGHRA, CDR2 YSYEKL. The CDR3 sequence is 19 residues long. The V gene lost 0 bases and the J gene lost 3 bases, with 23 bases spanning the gap. This CDR3 is CASSQDRGRVLSKDTEAFF. The CDR3 DNA reads as TGCGCCAGCAGCCAAGATAGGGGCCGGGTTCTAAGTAAGGACACTGAAGCTTTCTTT.

This chain joins TRBV7-2 and TRBJ2-5; TRBD1 agrees at 9 bases. TRBJ2-7 explains the end of the DNA better; the J call may be wrong. Germline V lookup: CDR1 SGHTA, CDR2 FQGNSA. The CDR3 extends over 14 amino acids. CDR3 sequence (DNA): TGTGCCAGCAGCTATAACAGGGGGCGGGACGAGCAGTACTTC. This codes for CASSYNRGRDEQYF.

The V call is TRBV7-6, the J call TRBJ2-5; no definite D call. The germline V and J ends were trimmed by 1 base and 5 bases, with 8 bases remaining between them. This CDR3 contains 13 residues. Looked up from germline, CDR1 is SGHVS and CDR2 is FNYEAQ. The DNA for the CDR3 is TGTGCCAGCAGCTTAGGCCCCCACGAGACCCAGTACTTC. Protein: CASSLGPHETQYF.

This clone came up once. The V and J genes are TRBV7-9 and TRBJ2-1; D possibly uses TRBD1 or TRBD2 (5 bases each). Germline loops: CDR1 SEHNR, CDR2 FQNEAQ (reference sequence). Trimming shortened V by 2 bases and J by 7 bases, and 15 bases separated the two germline ends. The CDR3 spans 15 residues. The CDR3 region has the DNA TGTGCCAGCAGCTTATCAGGGTTCTCGGGAAATGAGCAGTTCTTC. This sequence encodes CASSLSGFSGNEQFF.

This clone was observed a single time. This rearrangement joins TRBV25-1 to TRBJ2-1; D call uncertain. Trimming shortened V by 6 bases and J by 4 bases, and 19 bases separated the two germline ends. The length of the CDR3 is 16 residues. Germline V CDR1 and CDR2: MGHDK, SYGVNS. This chain's CDR3 is CASSSEGWAFYNEQFF. DNA for the CDR3: TGTGCCAGCAGCAGTGAAGGATGGGCCTTTTACAATGAGCAGTTCTTC.

The chain links TRBV5-6 to TRBJ2-7; 12 bases match TRBD2. Trimming removed 3 bases from V and 2 bases from J; junction bases left unmatched: 0. Germline values: CDR1 SGHDT, CDR2 YYEEEE. The length of the CDR3 is 14 residues. CDR3 DNA: TGTGCCAGCAGCTGGACTAGCGGGACCTACGAGCAGTACTTC. Protein sequence: CASSWTSGTYEQYF.

This chain joins TRBV12-2 and TRBJ2-2. TRBV12-2 is shown as a pseudogene. This CDR3 has 18 residues. The CDR3 sequence: CASRLDYPGHLNTGELFF. DNA of the CDR3: TGTGCAAGTCGCTTAGATTACCCGGGGCACCTGAACACCGGGGAGCTGTTTTTT.

The genes are TRBV5-1 and TRBJ2-1; D is unresolved. The germline V gene encodes CDR1 SGHRS and CDR2 YFSETQ. Between the trimmed V and J ends, which lost 1 base and 7 bases, there was a span of 6 bases. The CDR3 has 12 residues. The CDR3, as DNA: TGCGCCAGCAGCTTGCCAAGGAATGAGCAGTTCTTC. This translates into CASSLPRNEQFF.

This clone was observed a single time. The rearrangement links TRBV28 to TRBJ1-5; D perhaps matches TRBD1 (5 bases). Trimming shortened V by 6 bases and J by 7 bases, and 19 bases separated the two germline ends. CDR1 MDHEN and CDR2 SYDVKM come from the germline V gene. The CDR3 consists of 15 residues. CDR3 in DNA: TGTGCCAGCAGCCCAGCGGGGGGAAAGAGGCAGCCCCAGCATTTT. It translates to CASSPAGGKRQPQHF.

This rearrangement joins TRBV19 to TRBJ1-5; 7 nucleotides match TRBD1. Per the germline V gene, CDR1 is LNHDA and CDR2 is SQIVND (reference sequence). CDR3 length: 14 amino acids. J gave up 4 bases and V 7 bases, and 7 bases lay outside the gene matches. The CDR3 DNA reads as TGTGCCAGTACAGGGGGGGCTTTGAATCAGCCCCAGCATTTT. Protein sequence: CASTGGALNQPQHF.